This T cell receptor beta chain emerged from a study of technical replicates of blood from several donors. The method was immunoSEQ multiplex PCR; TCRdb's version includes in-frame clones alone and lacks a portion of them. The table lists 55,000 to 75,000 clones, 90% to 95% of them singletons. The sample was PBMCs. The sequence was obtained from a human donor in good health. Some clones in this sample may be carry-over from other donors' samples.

The CDR3 DNA is TGTGCCAGCAGCTCCGGACCGGAGGGTGGGGCCAACGTCCTGACTTTC. Its protein product is CASSSGPEGGANVLTF. The chain recombines TRBV5-5 with TRBJ2-6, with D maybe TRBD2 (6 bases). Germline V gene data show CDR1 as SGHKS and CDR2 as YYEKEE (reference sequence). CDR3 length equals 16 residues. V lost 3 bases to trimming and J lost 3 bases, with 13 bases between them. The full variable domain, completed using reference TRBV5-5 and TRBJ2-6, is DAGVTQSPTHLIKTRGQQVTLRCSPISGHKSVSWYQQVLGQGPQFIFQYYEKEERGRGNFPDRFSARQFPNYSSELNVNALLLGDSALYLCASSSGPEGGANVLTFGAGSRLTVL.